One and the same sample provided the 8 T cell receptor beta chains below, sequenced in a study of blood T cell repertoires in COVID-19. Only in-frame clones appear in the TCRdb table, and some are missing; sequencing was by immunoSEQ multiplex PCR. The table shows under 200,000 clones, with 70% to 90% occurring only once. The sample taken for sequencing was peripheral blood. The origin of the receptors is a man aged 55 to 70 with COVID-19, enrolled during active disease.

This clone was counted once. This rearrangement joins TRBV21-1 to TRBJ2-2; the DNA was not compared with TRBD2, the D call given in the table. TRBV21-1 is tagged as a pseudogene. CDR3 length: 18 residues. The CDR3, as DNA: TGTGCCAGCAACAAACCTAAGGCGGGAGGGCCCGGGGTCGGGGAGCTGTTTTTT. Translation gives CASNKPKAGGPGVGELFF.

The rearrangement joins TRBV18 to TRBJ2-7, with D perhaps matching TRBD1 (5 bases). CDR1 is KGHSH and CDR2 is LQKENI in the germline V gene. The CDR3 contains 16 residues. Trimming took 3 bases from V and 4 from J, leaving 19 bases between them. The CDR3 DNA is TGTGCCAGCTCACCCCCAGGGCTTACCCCCTCTTACGAGCAGTACTTC. Translating gives CASSPPGLTPSYEQYF. Combining the CDR3 with reference TRBV18 and TRBJ2-7 gives the whole variable domain NAGVMQNPRHLVRRRGQEARLRCSPMKGHSHVYWYRQLPEEGLKFMVYLQKENIIDESGMPKERFSAEFPKEGPSILRIQQVVRGDSAAYFCASSPPGLTPSYEQYFGPGTRLTVT.

The chain joins TRBV15 to TRBJ1-2; possible D gene TRBD1, 5 bases. Trimming took off 1 base at V and 3 bases at J, with 9 bases between the two ends. The CDR3 loop spans 14 amino acids. Looked up from germline, CDR1 is LNHNV and CDR2 is YYDKDF (reference sequence). This chain's CDR3 is CATSRVIGDYGYTF. Written as DNA, the CDR3 is TGTGCCACCAGCAGAGTTATAGGGGACTATGGCTACACCTTC.

V is TRBV15 and J is TRBJ2-1; the match to TRBD1 covers 7 bases. This CDR3 contains 15 residues. The germline V gene has CDR1 LNHNV and CDR2 YYDKDF (reference sequence). Germline trimming cut 6 bases from V and 4 bases from J; bases unmatched to any gene: 9. This CDR3 reads CATRVGQGVYNEQFF. The CDR3 coding sequence is TGTGCCACCAGGGTCGGGCAGGGGGTTTACAATGAGCAGTTCTTC.

This clone has ten or more counts. In the same sample, other DNA sequences code for this CDR3. The chain carries TRBV18 and TRBJ1-5; 7 positions match TRBD1. The germline V gene has CDR1 KGHSH and CDR2 LQKENI. This CDR3 contains 17 residues. Germline trimming cut 3 bases from V and 0 bases from J; bases unmatched to any gene: 8. For the CDR3, the DNA is TGTGCCAGCTCACCTCGGACAGGAACTAATAGCAATCAGCCCCAGCATTTT. Amino acid sequence: CASSPRTGTNSNQPQHF.

This chain joins TRBV5-1 and TRBJ2-7, with TRBD2 identical over 7 bases. Germline-derived CDR1 and CDR2 are SGHRS and YFSETQ. This CDR3 spans 15 amino acids. V lost 0 bases, J lost 0 bases, and 3 bases stayed unmatched. The CDR3 DNA sequence: TGCGCCAGCAGCTTGGACGGCGGGAGCTCCTACGAGCAGTACTTC. Translated: CASSLDGGSSYEQYF. The whole variable domain, filled in from reference TRBV5-1 and TRBJ2-7, reads KAGVTQTPRYLIKTRGQQVTLSCSPISGHRSVSWYQQTPGQGLQFLFEYFSETQRNKGNFPGRFSGRQFSNSRSEMNVSTLELGDSALYLCASSLDGGSSYEQYFGPGTRLTVT.

The chain combines TRBV10-1 with TRBJ2-3; D unresolved. Germline assignment: CDR1 WNHNN and CDR2 SYGVQD (reference sequence). Trimming stripped 4 bases from V and 5 bases from J, with 10 bases between. The CDR3 has 13 residues. The CDR3, as DNA: TGCGCCAGCAGTGCCCCCCTCGGAGATACGCAGTATTTT. This sequence encodes CASSAPLGDTQYF.

The chain joins TRBV12-3 or TRBV12-4 to TRBJ2-1, with D tentatively TRBD1 (6 bases). This CDR3 has 12 amino acids. With 6 bases removed from V and 14 bases from J, the gap between germline ends came to 17 bases. CDR3 protein: CASSLQGGKEFF. The CDR3 DNA reads TGTGCCAGCAGCTTACAGGGCGGAAAGGAGTTCTTC.